This T cell receptor beta chain was obtained from a study of blood T cell repertoires in COVID-19. Turning to the study itself: Researchers got acute and convalescent COVID-19 samples from the United States, Italy and Spain. The analysed material was cDNA or gDNA that came from T cells, B-cell-depleted T cells, or PBMCs.

Original methodology: By means of reference gene primer amplification, nucleated cell counts were estimated. The protocol was immunoSEQ multiplex PCR, while the TCRdb copy is restricted to in-frame clones and leaves out a portion. D and trimming come from the DNA, and the V and J calls and clone size come from that table. This table has some 150,000 clones, about 88% appearing once. The sequenced sample was peripheral blood. The TCR was taken from a human donor in a cohort sampled during active COVID-19.

CDR3 nucleotide sequence: TGTGCCAGCTCACCACAGAGAAACACTGAAGCTTTCTTT. This encodes CASSPQRNTEAFF. The V call is TRBV18, the J call TRBJ1-1; D remains ambiguous. Per the germline V gene, CDR1 is KGHSH and CDR2 is LQKENI. The length of the CDR3 is 13 residues. V was trimmed by 1 base and J by 2 bases, leaving 5 bases between them.